This T cell receptor beta chain was sequenced during a study of T cell changes during pregnancy in multiple sclerosis. Germline values: CDR1 LNHDA, CDR2 SQIVND (reference sequence). V lost 5 bases to trimming and J lost 2 bases, with 10 bases between them. The CDR3 sequence is 13 residues long. The data were produced by immunoSEQ multiplex PCR, yet TCRdb's version contains in-frame clones alone and is incomplete. This table holds tens of thousands of clones, about nine tenths found once. In this sample, this clone turned up once. The sample here was CD8+ T cells from peripheral blood mononuclear cells, taken in the first trimester of pregnancy. The clonotype comes from a female donor with multiple sclerosis, enrolled in a pregnancy study. The chain recombines TRBV19 with TRBJ2-7; the D is unclear. The CDR3 spells CASSVNEPYEQYF. DNA for the CDR3: TGTGCCAGTAGTGTAAACGAGCCCTACGAGCAGTACTTC. The full variable domain, completed using reference TRBV19 and TRBJ2-7, is DGGITQSPKYLFRKEGQNVTLSCEQNLNHDAMYWYRQDPGQGLRLIYYSQIVNDFQKGDIAEGYSVSREKKESFPLTVTSAQKNPTAFYLCASSVNEPYEQYFGPGTRLTVT.